What follows is one T cell receptor beta chain and its context. The record originates from a study of blood T cell repertoires in COVID-19. V was shortened by 2 bases and J by 11 bases, with 12 bases between the two germline ends. Germline values: CDR1 SGHAT, CDR2 FQNNGV. The CDR3 is 12 residues long. Generated by immunoSEQ multiplex PCR, the TCRdb table keeps only in-frame clones and is missing some. The sample has about 140,000 clones, approximately 86% seen once. The chain uses TRBV11-2 and TRBJ1-1; tentative D call: TRBD1 (5 bases). The clonotype originates from a woman aged 60-75 years with acute or convalescent COVID-19. Sequencing used peripheral blood. The DNA for the CDR3 is TGTGCCAGCAGCTTATTCGGCAGGGTGGCTTTCTTT. It codes for CASSLFGRVAFF.